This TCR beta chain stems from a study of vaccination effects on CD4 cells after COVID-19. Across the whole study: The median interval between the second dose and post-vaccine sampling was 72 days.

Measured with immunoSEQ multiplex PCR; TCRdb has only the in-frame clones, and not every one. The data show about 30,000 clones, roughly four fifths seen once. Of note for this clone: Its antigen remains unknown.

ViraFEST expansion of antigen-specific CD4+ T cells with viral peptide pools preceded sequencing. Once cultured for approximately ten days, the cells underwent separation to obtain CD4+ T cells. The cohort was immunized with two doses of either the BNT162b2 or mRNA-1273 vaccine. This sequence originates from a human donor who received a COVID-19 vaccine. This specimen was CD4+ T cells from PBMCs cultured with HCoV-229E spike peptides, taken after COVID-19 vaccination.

The CDR3 nucleotides are TGTGCCAGTAGTATCCGGGACGGTAGCAATCAGCCCCAGCATTTT. This translates into CASSIRDGSNQPQHF. The chain joins TRBV19 to TRBJ1-5, with D maybe TRBD1 (5 bases). The V end was cut by 3 bases, the J end by 0 bases, with 9 bases between. The CDR3 consists of 15 residues. Germline V gives CDR1 LNHDA, CDR2 SQIVND (reference sequence).